One sample yielded the 31 T cell receptor beta chains listed below, sequenced in a study of blood T cells in healthy people across ages. A second 7 to 11 cycle PCR used barcoded and J-beta primers. TCRdb recomputed calls from the 5' RACE reads with MiXCR, one row per CDR3 protein. The sample has 700,000 or so distinct CDR3 sequences, roughly 41% seen once; the top ten hold roughly 30%. Input material: blood. The receptor set was obtained from an elderly man in good health.

The V and J genes are TRBV6-2 or TRBV6-3 and TRBJ2-2; TRBD2 agrees at 10 bases. Germline trimming cut 7 bases from V and 0 bases from J; bases unmatched to any gene: 2. Germline values: CDR1 MNHEY, CDR2 SVGEGT. The CDR3 totals 15 residues. This chain's CDR3 is CASTSGGPNTGELFF. The CDR3 nucleotides are TGTGCCAGCACTAGCGGGGGACCGAACACCGGGGAGCTGTTTTTT.

The chain has TRBV11-3 and TRBJ2-1, with 9 positions matching TRBD1. The germline CDR1 and CDR2 sequences are SGHNT and YENEEA. J lost 4 bases, V lost 0 bases, and 4 bases had no gene match. The CDR3 is 16 amino acids. The CDR3 bases are TGTGCCAGCAGCTTAGATTTTGGGACAGGGTACAATGAGCAGTTCTTC. It specifies CASSLDFGTGYNEQFF.

J is TRBJ2-1 and V is TRBV7-2, with D perhaps matching TRBD1 (5 bases). The CDR3 runs 12 residues. Per the germline V gene, CDR1 is SGHTA and CDR2 is FQGNSA. Trimming removed 5 bases from V and 7 bases from J, with 9 bases in between. The CDR3 nucleotides read TGTGCCAGCAGCCTGAACAGGAATGAGCAGTTCTTC. This sequence encodes CASSLNRNEQFF.

This clonotype was seen a few times. The gene calls are TRBV4-2 and TRBJ2-5; the D is unclear. CDR3 length: 16 residues. In germline, CDR1 is LGHNA, CDR2 YNFKEQ. V shed 0 bases and J shed 2 bases, with 13 bases lying between them. CDR3 protein: CASSQEIADGQETQYF. The DNA of the CDR3 is TGTGCCAGCAGCCAAGAAATCGCGGACGGGCAAGAGACCCAGTACTTC.

This clonotype occurred once. A much larger clone lies one base from this, so it may be a read error. The V call is TRBV20-1, the J call TRBJ2-3; D might be TRBD1 (6 bases). Germline V gene lookup returns CDR1 DFQATT and CDR2 SNEGSKA (reference sequence). CDR3 length equals 12 residues. V was pared by 7 bases and J by 6 bases, with 14 bases between. The CDR3 loop reads CSVRGAADTQYF. The CDR3 DNA sequence: TGCAGTGTCAGGGGCGCGGCGGATACGCAGTATTTT.

This clonotype was counted ten times or more. The genes are TRBV11-1 and TRBJ1-1, with 10 bases fitting TRBD1. The V and J ends lost 5 bases and 2 bases, in that order; junction bases with no gene match: 5. Per the germline V gene, CDR1 is SGHAT and CDR2 is FQDESV (reference sequence). The length of the CDR3 is 15 residues. The CDR3 reads CASSKDRGPNTEAFF. DNA for the CDR3: TGTGCCAGCAGCAAAGACAGGGGGCCTAACACTGAAGCTTTCTTT.

This clonotype was recorded at least ten times. The chain has TRBV4-3 and TRBJ2-3, with 9 bases matching TRBD2. V lost 1 base, J lost 6 bases, and 14 bases stayed unmatched. CDR1 LGHNA and CDR2 YSLEER come from the germline V gene. The CDR3 is made up of 18 amino acids. The CDR3 DNA follows: TGCGCCAGCAGCCAAGCTGCCCCCCATAGCGGGAGTTGGGATACGCAGTATTTT. It encodes CASSQAAPHSGSWDTQYF.

The chain recombines TRBV4-2 with TRBJ2-2, with 7 bases that match TRBD1. This CDR3 comprises 15 residues. The V and J ends lost 4 bases and 1 base, in that order; junction bases with no gene match: 3. Germline V gene data show CDR1 as LGHNA and CDR2 as YNFKEQ. In DNA form, the CDR3 reads TGTGCCAGCAGCCCACAGGGGATGAACACCGGGGAGCTGTTTTTT. Translated, it gives CASSPQGMNTGELFF.

The chain employs TRBV3-1 and TRBJ1-1; D is perhaps TRBD1 (6 bases). The CDR3 length is 13 residues. V lost 6 bases and J lost 5, with 13 bases in between. Germline V gene sequence: CDR1 LGHDT, CDR2 YNNKEL (reference sequence). CDR3 DNA sequence: TGTGCCAGCAGGAGGGGGAGGGAAACTGAAGCTTTCTTT. This gives the protein CASRRGRETEAFF.

V gene TRBV4-2 combines with J gene TRBJ2-1; 7 bases are shared with TRBD2. The V gene's germline CDR1 is LGHNA and CDR2 YNFKEQ. The CDR3 has 16 amino acids. The J segment lost 4 bases and the V segment lost 1 base, leaving 7 bases of the junction unmatched. CDR3: CASSQGGRGSYNEQFF. The CDR3 nucleotides are TGTGCCAGCAGCCAAGGAGGGCGGGGGTCGTACAATGAGCAGTTCTTC.

The table lists this clonotype with many counts. The CDR3 DNA sequence: TGTGCCTGGAGACTGGGGTGGGGCTACAATGAGCAGTTCTTC. Its protein product is CAWRLGWGYNEQFF. V usage is TRBV30 and J usage is TRBJ2-1; D is undetermined. Germline loops: CDR1 GTSNPN, CDR2 SVGIG (reference sequence). Trimming removed 3 bases from V and 3 bases from J, with 12 bases in between. The CDR3 has 14 amino acids.

This clonotype was recorded a few times. The rearrangement joins TRBV11-2 to TRBJ1-4; weak D call: TRBD1 (5 bases). The CDR3 is made up of 15 amino acids. CDR1 and CDR2 from the germline V gene are SGHAT and FQNNGV. The ends were cut back, 6 bases at V and 3 bases at J, with 14 bases in the middle. Here the CDR3 DNA reads TGTGCCAGCAGGACGGGGGGGATGTCTAATGAAAAACTGTTTTTT. Amino acids: CASRTGGMSNEKLFF.

This clonotype was detected ten times or more. This chain uses TRBV29-1 with TRBJ2-7, with D perhaps assigned TRBD1 or TRBD2 (5 bases each). Germline V gene lookup returns CDR1 SQVTM and CDR2 ANQGSEA. V lost 6 bases and J lost 7, with 16 bases in between. The CDR3 contains 12 residues. The CDR3 loop is CSVEAGSREQYF. The CDR3 DNA reads TGCAGCGTCGAGGCAGGGAGTCGGGAGCAGTACTTC.

The CDR3 DNA follows: TGTGCCAGCAGTCCTGATAGGGGGCGTGAAAAACTGTTTTTT. This codes for CASSPDRGREKLFF. This chain links TRBV6-5 with TRBJ1-4; 7 nucleotides match TRBD1. Germline V gives CDR1 MNHEY, CDR2 SVGAGI. After removal of 5 bases from V and 7 bases from J, the junction contained 7 bases not matched to a gene. This CDR3 is 14 amino acids long.

The CDR3 sequence is CASSPTDRQATNEKLFF. The DNA of the CDR3 is TGTGCCAGCAGTCCGACCGACAGACAAGCAACTAATGAAAAACTGTTTTTT. The chain carries TRBV6-6 and TRBJ1-4; D might be TRBD1 (5 bases). Germline V gives CDR1 MNHNY, CDR2 SVGAGI (reference sequence). The ends were cut back, 5 bases at V and 0 bases at J, with 16 bases in the middle. This CDR3 region has 17 residues.

J is TRBJ2-3 and V is TRBV4-1, with TRBD2 matching 8 bases. The CDR3 has 17 residues. Losses at the gene ends were 3 bases for V and 3 bases for J; bases not matched to a gene: 11. From germline, CDR1 is MGHRA and CDR2 YSYEKL. The CDR3: CASSQTPAGDLTDTQYF. Here the CDR3 DNA reads TGCGCCAGCAGCCAGACGCCAGCGGGGGACCTAACAGATACGCAGTATTTT.

In this sample, this clonotype turned up once. V is TRBV30 and J is TRBJ1-2; D uncertain. The germline gives CDR1 GTSNPN, CDR2 SVGIG (reference sequence). This CDR3 is built from 13 residues. Trimming took off 0 bases at V and 2 bases at J, with 7 bases between the two ends. The CDR3 DNA is TGTGCCTGGAGTGTGACATCCAACTATGGCTACACCTTC. It yields the protein CAWSVTSNYGYTF. Together with reference TRBV30 and TRBJ1-2, the CDR3 gives the full variable domain: SQTIHQWPATLVQPVGSPLSLECTVEGTSNPNLYWYRQAAGRGLQLLFYSVGIGQISSEVPQNLSASRPQDRQFILSSKKLLLSDSGFYLCAWSVTSNYGYTFGSGTRLTVV.

Regarding this clonotype: A read error may explain this, as a much larger clone is one base away. The CDR3 reads CNASPPGLAGEGEQFF. The DNA for the CDR3 is TGCAATGCTAGCCCTCCGGGTCTAGCGGGAGAGGGTGAGCAGTTCTTC. V gene TRBV20-1 combines with J gene TRBJ2-1; 10 positions agree with TRBD2. The CDR3 has 16 amino acids. Germline loops: CDR1 DFQATT, CDR2 SNEGSKA (reference sequence).

V gene TRBV20-1 combines with J gene TRBJ2-5; D unclear. The germline gives CDR1 DFQATT, CDR2 SNEGSKA (reference sequence). The CDR3 runs to 11 residues. Trimming took 5 bases from V and 5 from J, leaving 9 bases between them. The CDR3 DNA reads TGCAGTGCTGTTCTCGGGGAGACCCAGTACTTC. Residues: CSAVLGETQYF.

The genes are TRBV4-3 and TRBJ2-1; 10 bases map to TRBD2. The CDR3 extends over 16 amino acids. Unmatched junction bases numbered 4, after V lost 1 base and J lost 4 bases. In germline, CDR1 is LGHNA, CDR2 YSLEER. In nucleotides, the CDR3 is TGCGCCAGCAGCCAAGTCCCAGCGGGAGGGTACAATGAGCAGTTCTTC. Encoded protein: CASSQVPAGGYNEQFF.

This clonotype occurred many times. The chain links TRBV10-3 to TRBJ2-3, with 11 bases fitting TRBD2. J lost 4 bases, V lost 3 bases, and 3 bases had no gene match. CDR3 length: 15 amino acids. CDR1 is ENHRY, CDR2 SYGVKD, per germline. CDR3 region: CAISEPGLAADTQYF. In DNA, the CDR3 is TGTGCCATCAGTGAACCGGGACTAGCGGCAGATACGCAGTATTTT.

This clonotype was counted between two and nine times. This sequence joins TRBV27 and TRBJ2-1, with D perhaps being TRBD1 or TRBD2 (5 bases each). The CDR3 is 15 residues long. CDR1 is MNHEY and CDR2 is SMNVEV in the germline V gene (reference sequence). V lost 2 bases to trimming and J lost 10 bases, with 18 bases between them. CDR3 amino acids: CASSLGDPKGREQFF. The CDR3 DNA reads TGTGCCAGCAGTTTAGGGGACCCTAAAGGTAGGGAGCAGTTCTTC.

CDR3 sequence (DNA): TGTGCCAGCAACCTGGGACAGGCAGGCCAGCCCCAGCATTTT. Its protein is CASNLGQAGQPQHF. The chain uses TRBV12-3 or TRBV12-4 and TRBJ1-5, with TRBD1 identical over 8 bases. The CDR3 sequence is 14 residues long. Trimming cost V 7 bases and J 7 bases; bases outside gene matches: 9.

CDR3 loop: CASSITGTGKGEQYF. The CDR3, as DNA: TGTGCCAGCAGTATCACCGGGACAGGGAAGGGCGAGCAGTACTTC. The genes are TRBV27 and TRBJ2-7, with 9 bases matching TRBD1. CDR3 size: 15 residues. The germline CDR1 and CDR2 sequences are MNHEY and SMNVEV (reference sequence). V gave up 5 bases and J gave up 6 bases; unmatched junction bases: 11.

The chain joins TRBV19 to TRBJ2-4; D unclear. CDR1 and CDR2 (germline): LNHDA, SQIVND (reference sequence). The CDR3 is made up of 13 amino acids. Trimming cost V 1 base and J 13 bases, with 14 bases left between them. The CDR3 here is CASSIGRNNEQYF. CDR3 nucleotide sequence: TGTGCCAGTAGTATAGGGCGGAACAATGAGCAGTACTTC.

There are a few counts of this clonotype. V and J are TRBV6-2 or TRBV6-3 and TRBJ2-7, with D unclear. The V and J ends lost 7 bases and 3 bases respectively, with 13 bases between them. The CDR3 is 13 amino acids. Germline V gene lookup returns CDR1 MNHEY and CDR2 SVGEGT. The CDR3 nucleotides are TGTGCCAGCACTCGTCGCGGCAACTACGAGCAGTACTTC. Protein: CASTRRGNYEQYF.

The chain combines TRBV14 with TRBJ2-3; D is unclear. Germline CDR1 and CDR2: SGHDN and FVKESK. Between the trimmed V and J ends, which lost 2 bases and 3 bases, there was a span of 12 bases. The CDR3 totals 15 residues. The CDR3 here is CASSQQPTGTDTQYF. The CDR3 bases are TGTGCCAGCAGCCAACAACCGACCGGAACAGATACGCAGTATTTT. Filled out from reference TRBV14 and TRBJ2-3, the complete variable domain reads EAGVTQFPSHSVIEKGQTVTLRCDPISGHDNLYWYRRVMGKEIKFLLHFVKESKQDESGMPNNRFLAERTGGTYSTLKVQPAELEDSGVYFCASSQQPTGTDTQYFGPGTRLTVL.

The table lists this clonotype with a few counts. The rearrangement uses TRBV10-1 and TRBJ2-2; possible D gene TRBD2, 6 bases. Germline V gene sequence: CDR1 WNHNN, CDR2 SYGVQD (reference sequence). Trimming removed 6 bases from V and 5 bases from J, with 16 bases in between. This CDR3 comprises 15 residues. The DNA of the CDR3 is TGCGCCAGCAGAGGGTCCGGGAGCGGGACCGGGGAGCTGTTTTTT. Protein product: CASRGSGSGTGELFF.

This clonotype was seen a few times. The V call is TRBV24-1, the J call TRBJ2-1; maybe TRBD2 (5 bases). The germline V and J ends were trimmed by 5 bases and 0 bases, with 13 bases remaining between them. Germline CDR1 reads KGHDR; CDR2 reads SFDVKD. The CDR3 length is 16 residues. CDR3 coding DNA: TGTGCCACCAGTGGACGGGAAAGGAGCTCCTACAATGAGCAGTTCTTC. It is translated as CATSGRERSSYNEQFF.

The chain combines TRBV14 with TRBJ2-1; no definite D call. The CDR3 covers 14 residues. CDR1 and CDR2 (germline): SGHDN, FVKESK. The germline V and J ends were trimmed by 1 base and 10 bases, with 14 bases remaining between them. CDR3 region: CASSQASPVSEQFF. CDR3 DNA sequence: TGTGCCAGCAGCCAAGCTTCGCCAGTTTCAGAGCAGTTCTTC. Combining the CDR3 with reference TRBV14 and TRBJ2-1 gives the whole variable domain EAGVTQFPSHSVIEKGQTVTLRCDPISGHDNLYWYRRVMGKEIKFLLHFVKESKQDESGMPNNRFLAERTGGTYSTLKVQPAELEDSGVYFCASSQASPVSEQFFGPGTRLTVL.

V gene TRBV5-1 combines with J gene TRBJ2-7, with D tentatively TRBD2 (5 bases). The CDR3 extends over 17 amino acids. Trimming pared 0 bases from V and 0 bases from J, leaving 16 bases between. Germline-derived CDR1 and CDR2 are SGHRS and YFSETQ. The CDR3 sequence: CASSLVKDGESSYEQYF. CDR3 in DNA: TGCGCCAGCAGCTTGGTAAAAGACGGGGAGAGCTCCTACGAGCAGTACTTC.